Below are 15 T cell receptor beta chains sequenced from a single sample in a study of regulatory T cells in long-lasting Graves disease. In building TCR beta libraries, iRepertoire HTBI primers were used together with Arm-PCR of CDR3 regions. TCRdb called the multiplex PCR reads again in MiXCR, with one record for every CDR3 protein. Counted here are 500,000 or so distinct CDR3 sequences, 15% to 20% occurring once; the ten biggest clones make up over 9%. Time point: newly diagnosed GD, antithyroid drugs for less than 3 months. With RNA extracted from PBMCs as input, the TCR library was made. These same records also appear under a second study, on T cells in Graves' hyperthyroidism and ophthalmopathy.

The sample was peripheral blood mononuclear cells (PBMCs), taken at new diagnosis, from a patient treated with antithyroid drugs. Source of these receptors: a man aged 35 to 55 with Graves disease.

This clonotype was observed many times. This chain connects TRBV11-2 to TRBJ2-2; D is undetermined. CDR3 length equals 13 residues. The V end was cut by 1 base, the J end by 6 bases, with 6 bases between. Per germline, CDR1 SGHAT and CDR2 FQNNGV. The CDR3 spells CASSLGAAGELFF. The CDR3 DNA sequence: TGTGCCAGCAGCTTAGGGGCGGCCGGGGAGCTGTTTTTT.

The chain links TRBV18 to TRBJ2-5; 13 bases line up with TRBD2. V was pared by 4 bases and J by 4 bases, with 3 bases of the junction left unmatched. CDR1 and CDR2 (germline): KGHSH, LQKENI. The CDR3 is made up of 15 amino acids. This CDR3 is CASSRTSGSGETQYF. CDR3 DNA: TGTGCCAGCTCACGGACTAGCGGGAGTGGAGAGACCCAGTACTTC.

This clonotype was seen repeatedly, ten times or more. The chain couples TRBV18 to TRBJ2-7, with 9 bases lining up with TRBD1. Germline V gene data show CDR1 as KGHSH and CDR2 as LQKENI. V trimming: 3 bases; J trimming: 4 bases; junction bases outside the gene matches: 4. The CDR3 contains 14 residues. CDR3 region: CASSPGDREYEQYF. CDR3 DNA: TGTGCCAGCTCACCCGGGGACAGGGAGTACGAGCAGTACTTC.

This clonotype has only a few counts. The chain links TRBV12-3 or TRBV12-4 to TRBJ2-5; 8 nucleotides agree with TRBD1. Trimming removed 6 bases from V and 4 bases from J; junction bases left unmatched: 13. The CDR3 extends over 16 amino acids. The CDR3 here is CASSLTPTGGRETQYF. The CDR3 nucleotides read TGTGCCAGCAGCCTGACTCCAACAGGGGGGAGAGAGACCCAGTACTTC.

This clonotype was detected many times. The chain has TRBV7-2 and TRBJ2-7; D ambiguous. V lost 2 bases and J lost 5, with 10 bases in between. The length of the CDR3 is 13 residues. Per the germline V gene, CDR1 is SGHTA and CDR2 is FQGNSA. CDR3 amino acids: CASSLLRAHEQYF. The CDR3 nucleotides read TGTGCCAGCAGCTTACTAAGGGCCCACGAGCAGTACTTC.

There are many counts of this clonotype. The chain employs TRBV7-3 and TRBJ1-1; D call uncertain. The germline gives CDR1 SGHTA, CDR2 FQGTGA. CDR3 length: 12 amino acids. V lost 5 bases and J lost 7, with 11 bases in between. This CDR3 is CASSTIVGEAFF. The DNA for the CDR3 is TGTGCCAGCAGCACAATCGTCGGTGAAGCTTTCTTT.

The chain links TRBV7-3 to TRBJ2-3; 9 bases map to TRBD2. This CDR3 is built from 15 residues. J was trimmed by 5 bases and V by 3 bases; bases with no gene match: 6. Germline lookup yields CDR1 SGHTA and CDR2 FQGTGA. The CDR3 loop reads CASSFLTSGLDTQYF. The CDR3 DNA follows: TGTGCCAGCAGCTTCCTGACTAGCGGCCTAGATACGCAGTATTTT.

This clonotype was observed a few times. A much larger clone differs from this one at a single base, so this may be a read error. The CDR3 coding sequence is TGTGCCAGCAGCTCCGGGACAGGGGGCTATGGCTACACCTTC. Encoded protein: CASSSGTGGYGYTF. The V gene is TRBV5-6, the J gene TRBJ1-2; 11 bases are shared with TRBD1. In germline, CDR1 is SGHDT, CDR2 YYEEEE. This CDR3 has 14 amino acids. The V gene end was trimmed by 3 bases and the J gene end by 4 bases; junction bases not matched to a gene: 2.

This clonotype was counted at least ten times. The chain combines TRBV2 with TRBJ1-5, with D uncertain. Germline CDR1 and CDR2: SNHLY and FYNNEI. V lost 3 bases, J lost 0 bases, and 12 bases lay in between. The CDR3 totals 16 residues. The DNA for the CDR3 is TGTGCCAGCAGTGAGCGCGGATCAAATAGCAATCAGCCCCAGCATTTT. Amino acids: CASSERGSNSNQPQHF.

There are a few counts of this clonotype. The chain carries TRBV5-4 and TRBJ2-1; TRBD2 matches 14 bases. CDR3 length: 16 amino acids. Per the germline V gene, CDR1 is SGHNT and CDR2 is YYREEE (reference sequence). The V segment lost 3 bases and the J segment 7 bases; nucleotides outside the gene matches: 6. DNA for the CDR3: TGTGCCAGCAGCTCCGGTTGGACTAGCGGGGGGAATGAGCAGTTCTTC. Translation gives CASSSGWTSGGNEQFF.

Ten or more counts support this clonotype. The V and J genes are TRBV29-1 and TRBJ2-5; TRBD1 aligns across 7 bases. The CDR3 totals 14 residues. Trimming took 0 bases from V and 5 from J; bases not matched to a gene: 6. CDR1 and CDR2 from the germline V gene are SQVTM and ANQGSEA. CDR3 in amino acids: CSVEDRDSVETQYF. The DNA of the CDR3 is TGCAGCGTTGAAGATAGGGACAGTGTGGAGACCCAGTACTTC.

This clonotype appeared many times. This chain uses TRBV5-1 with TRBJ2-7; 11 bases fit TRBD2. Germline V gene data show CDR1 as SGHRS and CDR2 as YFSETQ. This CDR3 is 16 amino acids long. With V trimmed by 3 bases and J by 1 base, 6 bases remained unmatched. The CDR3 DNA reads TGCGCCAGCAGCTCGGGAACTAGCGGGAGTTCCTACGAGCAGTACTTC. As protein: CASSSGTSGSSYEQYF.

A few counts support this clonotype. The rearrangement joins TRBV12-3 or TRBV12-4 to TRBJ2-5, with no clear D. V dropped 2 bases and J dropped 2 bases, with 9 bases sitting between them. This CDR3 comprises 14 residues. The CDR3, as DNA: TGTGCCAGCAGTTTAATGGGCGTACAAGAGACCCAGTACTTC. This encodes CASSLMGVQETQYF.

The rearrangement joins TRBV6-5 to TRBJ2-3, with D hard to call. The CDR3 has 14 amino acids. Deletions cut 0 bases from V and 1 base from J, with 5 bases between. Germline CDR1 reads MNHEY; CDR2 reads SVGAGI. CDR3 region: CASSYSFGTDTQYF. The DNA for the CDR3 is TGTGCCAGCAGTTACTCGTTTGGCACAGATACGCAGTATTTT.

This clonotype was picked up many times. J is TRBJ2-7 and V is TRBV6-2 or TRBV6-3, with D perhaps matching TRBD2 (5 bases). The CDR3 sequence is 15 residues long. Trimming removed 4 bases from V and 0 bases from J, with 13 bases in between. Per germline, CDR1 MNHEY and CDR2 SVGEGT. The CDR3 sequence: CASSFLRASSYEQYF. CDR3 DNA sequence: TGTGCCAGCAGTTTTTTGAGGGCAAGCTCCTACGAGCAGTACTTC.